These T cell receptor beta chains were read from a single sample in a study of human T cells and chemical hapten exposure. MiXCR was run by TCRdb on the RACE reads, yielding one entry per CDR3 protein. The table includes around 380,000 distinct CDR3 sequences, around 5.5% detected once. Here the sequenced sample was whole blood, taken in connection with sensitization to the hapten diphenylcyclopropenone (DPC). These TCRs come from a woman under 30 with alopecia areata. Some clones in this sample may be carry-over from other donors' samples. Both conserved end residues are part of each CDR3. A D gene is named only where the DNA matches it firmly.

cdr3_aa,v_call,j_call,d_call
CSAPTGGFTDTQYF,TRBV20-1,TRBJ2-3,TRBD1
CASSSQGAGTTDTQYF,TRBV7-2,TRBJ2-3,TRBD1
CASSLGGPSTIWYGYTF,TRBV7-2,TRBJ1-2,NA
CSARLGSGTGEYEQFF,TRBV20-1,TRBJ2-1,TRBD1
CSVQGGGVNTEAFF,TRBV20-1,TRBJ1-1,TRBD1
CASSPDRVQGYEQYF,TRBV12-3/TRBV12-4,TRBJ2-7,TRBD1
CASSPSGESTDTQYF,TRBV6-5,TRBJ2-3,TRBD2
CSVEGAGGETQYF,TRBV29-1,TRBJ2-5,TRBD1
CASSLPSHKQAEAFF,TRBV28,TRBJ1-1,NA
CASGRGHMKTLAKNIQYF,TRBV7-2,TRBJ2-4,NA
CASNPSTDTQYF,TRBV2,TRBJ2-3,NA
CASSYGGPAYEQYF,TRBV6-5,TRBJ2-7,NA
CASSSGTGSSNQPQHF,TRBV28,TRBJ1-5,TRBD1
CASSPPGSGSPLHF,TRBV5-5,TRBJ1-6,NA
CASSVTEYGYTF,TRBV6-1,TRBJ1-2,NA
CASSPIRGEKLFF,TRBV4-1,TRBJ1-4,NA
CASSLGSRTYEQYF,TRBV5-1,TRBJ2-7,NA
CASSYGTGAREQYF,TRBV6-5,TRBJ2-7,TRBD1
CASSQSPYTQYF,TRBV6-2/TRBV6-3,TRBJ2-3,NA
CASSADLAKNIQYF,TRBV9,TRBJ2-4,NA
CASSDSTKWYYGYTF,TRBV6-4,TRBJ1-2,NA
CASTPQGHQPQHF,TRBV6-6,TRBJ1-5,TRBD1
CASSHGGTGVTEAFF,TRBV4-2,TRBJ1-1,TRBD1
CATSRDHGYGYTF,TRBV15,TRBJ1-2,NA
CASSMDRGTDTQYF,TRBV5-1,TRBJ2-3,TRBD1
CASSLLQDTQYF,TRBV12-3/TRBV12-4,TRBJ2-3,NA
CASGTGLARGGTQYF,TRBV12-5,TRBJ2-3,TRBD2
CSVPSDHGLEQYF,TRBV29-1,TRBJ2-7,NA
CASSLKGAEGANVLTF,TRBV5-4,TRBJ2-6,TRBD1
CASSPRRGNGGNEQFF,TRBV4-3,TRBJ2-1,NA
CAISLQGDTEAFF,TRBV10-3,TRBJ1-1,TRBD1
CASSQAEGGQGASYGYTF,TRBV4-2,TRBJ1-2,TRBD1
CATSGSPGHPSYEQYF,TRBV15,TRBJ2-7,NA
CASSYRERAYEQYF,TRBV6-2/TRBV6-3,TRBJ2-7,NA
CASSSRQGPNTGELFF,TRBV6-5,TRBJ2-2,TRBD1
CASSVTSGGASTDTQYF,TRBV4-3,TRBJ2-3,TRBD2
CASSSGGRIAKNIQYF,TRBV6-2/TRBV6-3,TRBJ2-4,NA
CASRRGTTDTQYF,TRBV6-5,TRBJ2-3,NA
CASSYQQGFEQYF,TRBV6-5,TRBJ2-7,TRBD1
CASSPNRADYGYTF,TRBV18,TRBJ1-2,NA
CSASLPYGSYNEQFF,TRBV20-1,TRBJ2-1,NA
CASSTSGGSSYNEQFF,TRBV12-3/TRBV12-4,TRBJ2-1,TRBD2
CASSQGGQREQYF,TRBV3-1,TRBJ2-7,TRBD1
CSASGLAGPREQYF,TRBV20-1,TRBJ2-7,TRBD2
CPKGAPVMNTEAFF,TRBV6-5,TRBJ1-1,TRBD1
CASSVDSAEAFF,TRBV9,TRBJ1-1,NA
CASSLETATDTQYF,TRBV27,TRBJ2-3,NA
CASSENRAANTGELFF,TRBV12-3/TRBV12-4,TRBJ2-2,NA
CASSQDPPGASNSPLHF,TRBV3-1,TRBJ1-6,NA
CATSDSASGVFTDTQYF,TRBV24-1,TRBJ2-3,TRBD2
CASSFGGASNQPQHF,TRBV6-6,TRBJ1-5,NA
CASSLTTDSFNYGYTF,TRBV7-2,TRBJ1-2,NA
CASSYLQRLNTEAFF,TRBV6-6,TRBJ1-1,NA
CASSRSGVGEQFF,TRBV12-3/TRBV12-4,TRBJ2-1,TRBD2
CSAIPGFGELFF,TRBV20-1,TRBJ2-2,NA
CASSLSIQETQYF,TRBV5-6,TRBJ2-5,NA
CASSREKNTGELFF,TRBV4-2,TRBJ2-2,NA
CASSLGVEDRVAYEQYF,TRBV5-6,TRBJ2-7,TRBD1
CASSPPTGGSSTEAFF,TRBV7-8,TRBJ1-1,TRBD1